This is a list of T cell receptor beta chains from one sample in a study of blood T cell repertoires in COVID-19. Method: immunoSEQ multiplex PCR; TCRdb's copy keeps in-frame clones and lacks some. This table has fewer than 300,000 clones, more than 75% appearing once. Material for sequencing was peripheral blood. These receptors were obtained from a man between 35 and 55 years old who had recovered from COVID-19. The CDR3 runs from the conserved cysteine through the conserved F or W. The D gene is left open where the match is weak. Expanded clones are given a class, and other clones once, few, many or no size at all.

d_call	v_call	j_call	clone_size	cdr3_nt	cdr3_aa
TRBD2	TRBV19	TRBJ2-5	NA	TGTGCCAGTAGTCGGACTAGCGGGGGTCGAGAGACCCAGTACTTC	CASSRTSGGRETQYF
NA	TRBV10-3	TRBJ1-1	NA	TGTGCCATCGGGGGAGGTTTGAACACTGAAGCTTTCTTT	CAIGGGLNTEAFF
TRBD1	TRBV18	TRBJ2-1	NA	TGTGCCAGCTCCCGGGGGATCACAGGGGGCGCATACAATGAGCAGTTCTTC	CASSRGITGGAYNEQFF
TRBD2	TRBV7-9	TRBJ2-2	once	TGTGCCAGCAGCTCCTCGGGAGGGGTCAGGATCGGGGAGCTGTTTTTT	CASSSSGGVRIGELFF
TRBD2	TRBV6-2/TRBV6-3	TRBJ2-2	NA	TGTGCCAGCAGTTTGACGGGACTAGGCGTCGGGGAGCTGTTTTTT	CASSLTGLGVGELFF
NA	TRBV7-2	TRBJ1-6	NA	TGTGCCAGCAGCGGCGGGCCCGATTCACCCCTCCACTTT	CASSGGPDSPLHF
TRBD1	TRBV2	TRBJ1-6	NA	TGTGCCAGCACCCGCGGGTCGGGACAGAATCCGACCCTCCACTTT	CASTRGSGQNPTLHF
NA	TRBV3-1/TRBV3-2	TRBJ2-3	NA	TGTGCCAGCAGCTCGTACCCAGGCCTCGGAGGGTACACAGATACGCAGTATTTT	CASSSYPGLGGYTDTQYF
TRBD1	TRBV30	TRBJ1-4	NA	TGTGCCTGGAGACAGGGGGCCTCAACTAATGAAAAACTGTTTTTT	CAWRQGASTNEKLFF
TRBD2	TRBV7-2	TRBJ2-3	NA	TGTGCCAGCAGATTAGCGGGGGGGGTAGATACGCAGTATTTT	CASRLAGGVDTQYF
NA	TRBV5-1	TRBJ1-1	NA	TGCGCCAGCAGCTTGGTCTGGGGGACTAACACTGAAGCTTTCTTT	CASSLVWGTNTEAFF
TRBD2	TRBV6-1	TRBJ2-3	NA	TGTGCCAGCAGTGAAGCGCGACTAGCGGGGCCGATTTTT	CASSEARLAGPIF
TRBD2	TRBV6-5	TRBJ2-3	NA	TGTGCCAGCAGTCCAGCGGGGGGGGAGGCAGATACGCAGTATTTT	CASSPAGGEADTQYF
NA	TRBV9	TRBJ2-5	NA	TGTGCCAGCAGCGTAGCAGCGTCCCTGGAGACCCAGTACTTC	CASSVAASLETQYF
TRBD2	TRBV23-1	TRBJ2-3	NA	TGCGCCAGCAGTCACCCTTGGTTGCGGGGGGCGCCTCTTCTTGATACGCAGTATTTT	CASSHPWLRGAPLLDTQYF
NA	TRBV6-4	TRBJ1-2	NA	TGTGCCAGCAGTGCCTTTCAGGCCGACTACCATCGGGTAAACTATGGCTACACCTTC	CASSAFQADYHRVNYGYTF
TRBD1	TRBV7-9	TRBJ1-2	NA	TGTGCCAGCAGTTCGCCTCCGGGACAGGGGTCCTTCTATGGCTACACCTTC	CASSSPPGQGSFYGYTF
NA	TRBV3-1/TRBV3-2	TRBJ1-1	few	TGTGCCAGCAGCCAAGTTTTAGGAGGTGGAAGGACTGAAGCTTTCTTT	CASSQVLGGGRTEAFF
TRBD2	TRBV6-5	TRBJ2-3	NA	TGTGCCAGCAGCTCGGGGGGAGTTAGCACAGATACGCAGTATTTT	CASSSGGVSTDTQYF
NA	TRBV27	TRBJ1-2	once	TGTGCCAGCAGTCAGGGCTACAGGGCTGGCTACACCTTC	CASSQGYRAGYTF
NA	TRBV12-3/TRBV12-4	TRBJ1-5	NA	TGTGCCAGCAGCGCGACAGATCAGCCCCAGCATTTT	CASSATDQPQHF
NA	TRBV7-2	TRBJ1-2	NA	TGTGCCAGCAGCTTAGCCAGGGGCGACTATGGCTACACCTTC	CASSLARGDYGYTF
NA	TRBV6-6	TRBJ2-7	NA	TGTGCCACTCGTGGTTGGGGGGACTCGTTTAATGAGCAGTACTTC	CATRGWGDSFNEQYF
NA	TRBV5-1	TRBJ2-7	once	TGCGCCAGCAGCTTGGGATCTATCCCCATCTACGAGCAGTACTTC	CASSLGSIPIYEQYF
TRBD2	TRBV11-3	TRBJ2-1	NA	TGTGCCAGCAGCTTAGTAGCGGGAGTTTCCTACAATGAGCAGTTCTTC	CASSLVAGVSYNEQFF
NA	TRBV3-1/TRBV3-2	TRBJ2-2	NA	TGTGCCAGCAGACTAGGGGGGAACACCGGGGAGCTGTTTTTT	CASRLGGNTGELFF
TRBD1	TRBV6-5	TRBJ1-6	NA	TGTGCCAGCAGGCACAACAGGGGGTATAATTCACCCCTCCACTTT	CASRHNRGYNSPLHF
NA	TRBV15	TRBJ2-5	once	TGTGCCACCAGCCAGGGTGGTGAAGAGACCCAGTACTTC	CATSQGGEETQYF
NA	TRBV25-1	TRBJ1-6	NA	TGTGCCAGCAGTCCACTAGGATCTGTGTATAATTCACCCCTCCACTTT	CASSPLGSVYNSPLHF
NA	TRBV5-1	TRBJ2-6	NA	TGCGCCAGCAGCTTCGGACAGACATCTGGGGCCAACGTCCTGACTTTC	CASSFGQTSGANVLTF
TRBD1	TRBV18	TRBJ1-1	NA	TGTGCCAGCTCACCGACAGGGCTGGGCACTGAAGCTTTCTTT	CASSPTGLGTEAFF
TRBD2	TRBV2	TRBJ2-1	NA	TGTGCCAGCAGAACTAGCGGGGGTTACGCCTACAATGAGCAGTTCTTC	CASRTSGGYAYNEQFF
TRBD1	TRBV2	TRBJ1-2	NA	TGTGCCAGCATCGAACAGGGGGCTGGCTATGGCTACACCTTC	CASIEQGAGYGYTF
NA	TRBV6-6	TRBJ2-7	NA	TGTGCCAGCAGTTACGCCTGGGAGTCCTACGAGCAGTACTTC	CASSYAWESYEQYF
NA	TRBV19	TRBJ2-7	NA	TGTGCCAGTAGTAAGGCTGTGTCAGGGGTTAATTACGAGCAGTACTTC	CASSKAVSGVNYEQYF
TRBD1	TRBV2	TRBJ2-7	NA	TGTGCCAGCAGGAAGACAGGGGGCACACACTACGAGCAGTACTTC	CASRKTGGTHYEQYF
NA	TRBV7-3	TRBJ2-2	NA	TGTGCCAGCAGCTTAAGAGTCCAGGCAGCGAACACCGGGGAGCTGTTTTTT	CASSLRVQAANTGELFF
NA	TRBV10-3	TRBJ2-2	NA	TGTGCCATCAGTCCCCTGAACACCGGGGAGCTGTTTTTT	CAISPLNTGELFF
NA	TRBV2	TRBJ1-2	NA	TGTGCCAGCAGTGGATATCGAGTAGATGGCTACACCTTC	CASSGYRVDGYTF
NA	TRBV20-1	TRBJ1-1	NA	TGCAGTGCTAGGCCCGGGACTGAAGCTTTCTTT	CSARPGTEAFF
TRBD2	TRBV5-1	TRBJ2-5	NA	TGCGCCAGCAGTAGGGGACTAGCTGGGGAGACCCAGTACTTC	CASSRGLAGETQYF
NA	TRBV12-5	TRBJ1-4	NA	TGTGCTAGTGGTTTGATTCAGGGAACTAATGAAAAACTGTTTTTT	CASGLIQGTNEKLFF
NA	TRBV30	TRBJ2-3	NA	TGTGCGTTCTTTGGAGGGAGAGATTATACGCAGTATTTT	CAFFGGRDYTQYF